This T cell receptor (beta chain) came from a study of blood T cell repertoires in COVID-19. Looking at the study overall: The United States, Italy and Spain were the sources of the acute and convalescent COVID-19 samples. Sources were T cells, B-cell-depleted T cells, or PBMCs; the material itself was cDNA or gDNA.

V lost 5 bases to trimming and J lost 3 bases; unmatched junction nucleotides: 7. The germline V gene encodes CDR1 MDHEN and CDR2 SYDVKM. This CDR3 region has 15 residues. In the original analysis: It was from reference gene primer amplification that nucleated cell counts were estimated. The method was immunoSEQ multiplex PCR; TCRdb's version includes in-frame clones alone and lacks a portion of them. V, J and clone size reflect that table, while D and trimming were determined from the DNA. The sample gives about 110,000 clones, 85% to 90% of which show up once; around 1.1% is in the top ten. The gene calls are TRBV28 and TRBJ1-2; 9 bases align to TRBD1. Sequenced sample: peripheral blood. This clonotype originated in a human donor in a cohort sampled during active COVID-19. The CDR3 reads CASSTTGGPYYGYTF. The CDR3 DNA reads TGTGCCAGCAGTACTACAGGGGGCCCCTACTATGGCTACACCTTC.